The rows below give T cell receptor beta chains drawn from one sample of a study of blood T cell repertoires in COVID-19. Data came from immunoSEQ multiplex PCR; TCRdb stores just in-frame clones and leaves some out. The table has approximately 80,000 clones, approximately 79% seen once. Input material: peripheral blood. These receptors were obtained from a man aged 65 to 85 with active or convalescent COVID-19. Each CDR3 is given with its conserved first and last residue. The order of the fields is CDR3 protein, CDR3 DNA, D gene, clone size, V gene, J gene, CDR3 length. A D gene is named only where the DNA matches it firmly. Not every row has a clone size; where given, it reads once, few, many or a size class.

cdr3_aa: CASSLQAGDTQYF; cdr3_nt: TGCGCCAGCAGCTTGCAGGCCGGCGATACGCAGTATTTT; d_call: NA; clone_size: NA; v_call: TRBV5-1; j_call: TRBJ2-3; cdr3_length: 13
cdr3_aa: CASRRQGSDTQYF; cdr3_nt: TGTGCCAGCAGAAGACAGGGTTCAGATACGCAGTATTTT; d_call: TRBD1; clone_size: NA; v_call: TRBV28; j_call: TRBJ2-3; cdr3_length: 13
cdr3_aa: CASSVLSGTSRGADTQYF; cdr3_nt: TGTGCCAGCAGTGTACTTAGCGGGACATCAAGAGGGGCAGATACGCAGTATTTT; d_call: TRBD2; clone_size: NA; v_call: TRBV6-1; j_call: TRBJ2-3; cdr3_length: 18
cdr3_aa: CACYPRDRGSMNTEAFF; cdr3_nt: TGTGCCTGCTATCCCCGGGACAGGGGGAGTATGAACACTGAAGCTTTCTTT; d_call: TRBD1; clone_size: NA; v_call: TRBV28; j_call: TRBJ1-1; cdr3_length: 17
cdr3_aa: CASRRGLAGVQETQYF; cdr3_nt: TGTGCCAGTCGCCGGGGACTAGCGGGGGTCCAAGAGACCCAGTACTTC; d_call: TRBD2; clone_size: NA; v_call: TRBV19; j_call: TRBJ2-5; cdr3_length: 16
cdr3_aa: CASSQVQGSSSYEQYF; cdr3_nt: TGTGCCAGCAGCCAAGTCCAGGGGTCTAGCTCCTACGAGCAGTACTTC; d_call: NA; clone_size: NA; v_call: TRBV4-2; j_call: TRBJ2-7; cdr3_length: 16
cdr3_aa: CASSRGAGGGSYTGELFF; cdr3_nt: TGTGCCAGCAGCCGAGGAGCAGGCGGGGGCTCCTACACCGGGGAGCTGTTTTTT; d_call: NA; clone_size: NA; v_call: TRBV7-6; j_call: TRBJ2-2; cdr3_length: 18
cdr3_aa: CASSKEEDQPQHF; cdr3_nt: TGTGCCAGCAGCAAAGAGGAGGATCAGCCCCAGCATTTT; d_call: NA; clone_size: NA; v_call: TRBV6-5; j_call: TRBJ1-5; cdr3_length: 13
cdr3_aa: CASQGGQDGSYGYTF; cdr3_nt: TGTGCCAGTCAGGGCGGACAGGACGGATCGTACGGCTACACCTTC; d_call: TRBD1; clone_size: NA; v_call: TRBV19; j_call: TRBJ1-2; cdr3_length: 15
cdr3_aa: CASSYRDRGTGYTF; cdr3_nt: TGTGCCAGCAGTTATAGAGACAGGGGTACCGGCTACACCTTC; d_call: TRBD1; clone_size: NA; v_call: TRBV6-5; j_call: TRBJ1-2; cdr3_length: 14
cdr3_aa: CASSSRLVNSPLHF; cdr3_nt: TGTGCCAGCAGCTCGCGTCTTGTCAATTCACCCCTCCACTTT; d_call: NA; clone_size: NA; v_call: TRBV7-9; j_call: TRBJ1-6; cdr3_length: 14
cdr3_aa: CASKGNRNTYNEQFF; cdr3_nt: TGTGCCAGCAAGGGGAACAGGAACACCTACAATGAGCAGTTCTTC; d_call: NA; clone_size: NA; v_call: TRBV2; j_call: TRBJ2-1; cdr3_length: 15
cdr3_aa: CASSTTGQGNQPQHF; cdr3_nt: TGTGCCAGCAGCACTACGGGACAGGGGAACCAGCCCCAGCATTTT; d_call: TRBD1; clone_size: NA; v_call: TRBV2; j_call: TRBJ1-5; cdr3_length: 15
cdr3_aa: CASSQVDRVREKLFF; cdr3_nt: TGCGCCAGCAGCCAAGTCGACAGGGTTCGGGAAAAACTGTTTTTT; d_call: TRBD1; clone_size: once; v_call: TRBV4-1; j_call: TRBJ1-4; cdr3_length: 15
cdr3_aa: CASSKRGLSASPLHF; cdr3_nt: TGTGCCAGCAGTAAGCGAGGGCTATCCGCTTCACCCCTCCACTTT; d_call: NA; clone_size: NA; v_call: TRBV6-5; j_call: TRBJ1-6; cdr3_length: 15
cdr3_aa: CASSHRGSNEKLFF; cdr3_nt: TGTGCCAGCAGCCACCGGGGATCAAATGAAAAACTGTTTTTT; d_call: NA; clone_size: NA; v_call: TRBV3-1/TRBV3-2; j_call: TRBJ1-4; cdr3_length: 14
cdr3_aa: CASSQNRFSGNTIYF; cdr3_nt: TGTGCCAGCAGTCAAAACAGATTCTCTGGAAACACCATATATTTT; d_call: NA; clone_size: NA; v_call: TRBV6-5; j_call: TRBJ1-3; cdr3_length: 15